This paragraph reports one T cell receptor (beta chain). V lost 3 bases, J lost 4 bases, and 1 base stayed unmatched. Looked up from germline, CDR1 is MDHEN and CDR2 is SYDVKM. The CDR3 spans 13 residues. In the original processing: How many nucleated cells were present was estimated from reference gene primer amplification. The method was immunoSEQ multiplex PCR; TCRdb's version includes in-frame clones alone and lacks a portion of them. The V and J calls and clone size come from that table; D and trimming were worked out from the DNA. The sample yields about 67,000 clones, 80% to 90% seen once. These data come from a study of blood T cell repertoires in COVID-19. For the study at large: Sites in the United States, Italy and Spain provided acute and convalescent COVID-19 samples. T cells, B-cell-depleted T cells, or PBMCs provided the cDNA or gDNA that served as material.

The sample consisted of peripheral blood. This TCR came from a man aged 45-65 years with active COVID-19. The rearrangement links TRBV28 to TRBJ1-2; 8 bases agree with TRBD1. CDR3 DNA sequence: TGTGCCAGCAGTTTTGGACAGGGCTATGGCTACACCTTC. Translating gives CASSFGQGYGYTF.